This paragraph covers one TCR beta chain sequence. No antigen is known for it. Base quality data are lacking; no much larger clone is found one base away. The CDR3, from cysteine to phenylalanine, totals 15 residues. Kept here is only the CDR3 DNA, which spans 45 bases and is read in frame from base 1. CDR1 MDHEN and CDR2 SYDVKM are derived from the germline V gene. The germline V and J ends show losses of 5 bases and 8 bases respectively, and no gene match explains 7 bases of the junction. The sample originates from a study of blood T cell repertoires in COVID-19 (dated by TCRdb to 2020 to 2022). In terms of the full investigation: Collaborator samples came from the United States, Italy and Spain and covered acute and convalescent phases of COVID-19. The prospective study material was composed of cDNA or gDNA derived from T cells, B-cell-depleted T cells, or PBMCs. Subjects who had been exposed to COVID-19, were actively infected with it, or had recovered from it provided the deeply sampled blood TCRbeta repertoires that made up the dataset. The repertoires were released in a freely available public database meant as a resource for research on the immune response to SARS-CoV-2. The samples were drawn from the first 160 participants of the ongoing ImmuneRACE study and from roughly 1,300 subjects provided by 6 global collaborators. A de-identified subject ID, COVID-19 status, age in years and sex were almost always included in the sample metadata. HLA class I and class II types, where available, came from metadata supplied by the sample provider rather than from assay-based typing. Results the study describes overall, beyond this receptor: The quantity of clinical and demographic metadata differed by source and by participant and was supplied without curation.

Each collaborating institution followed its own protocols to collect whole blood in K2EDTA tubes. For TCRbeta analysis, collaborators shipped samples as frozen whole blood, isolated PBMCs, or DNA extracted from either of those sample types. TCRbeta CDR3 regions were amplified from genomic DNA by means of the immunoSEQ Assay, a bias-controlled multiplex PCR. The authors processed their data as follows. Nucleated cell counts per sample were estimated from amplification of reference gene primers within the assay. To quantify the absolute abundance of each unique TCRbeta CDR3 rearrangement, sequence reads were collapsed and filtered. For each sample, productive Simpson clonality was calculated by taking the square root of Simpson's diversity index across productive rearrangements. TCRdb obtained this table from immuneACCESS and retained in-frame rearrangements with V and J assigned. These tables miss some clones; where compared with another copy, unresolved V genes account for less than half of the shortfall, and the remainder is unexplained. V and J calls and clone size come straight from that table; D and trimming were deduced from the DNA. Present in this sample are approximately 250,000 clones, 70% to 90% of which were seen just once. 5.5% to 7.5% of the sample rests with the top ten.

The specimen sequenced was peripheral blood. The chain links TRBV28 with TRBJ2-1; 12 bases in between match TRBD2. The source of this sequence is an older woman with active or convalescent COVID-19. The DNA is TGTGCCAGCAGTATCAGACTAGCGGGAGTGTATGAGCAGTTCTTC. This is translated as CASSIRLAGVYEQFF.